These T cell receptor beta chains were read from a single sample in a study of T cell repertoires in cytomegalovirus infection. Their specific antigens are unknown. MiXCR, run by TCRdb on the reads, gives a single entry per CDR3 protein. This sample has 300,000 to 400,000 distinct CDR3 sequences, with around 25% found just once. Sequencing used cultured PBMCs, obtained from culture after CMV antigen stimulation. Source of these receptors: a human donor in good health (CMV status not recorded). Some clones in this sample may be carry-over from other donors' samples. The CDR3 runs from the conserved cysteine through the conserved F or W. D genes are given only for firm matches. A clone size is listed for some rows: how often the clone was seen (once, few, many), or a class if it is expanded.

CDR3: CATSDTYTDIQYF
DNA: TGTGCCACCAGTGATACATACACCGACATTCAGTACTTC
V: TRBV24-1
size: NA
D: NA
length: 13
J: TRBJ2-4

CDR3: CASSLQGVTDTQYF
DNA: TGCGCCAGCAGCCTTCAAGGGGTCACAGATACGCAGTATTTT
V: TRBV4-1
size: few
D: NA
length: 14
J: TRBJ2-3

CDR3: CAISSTSGPLYLEQFF
DNA: TGTGCCATCTCTTCCACTAGCGGTCCCCTGTATCTTGAGCAGTTCTTC
V: TRBV6-6
size: few
D: TRBD2
length: 16
J: TRBJ2-1

CDR3: CASRGDIQAFF
DNA: TGTGCCAGCAGAGGGGACATTCAAGCTTTCTTT
V: TRBV6-1
size: few
D: NA
length: 11
J: TRBJ1-1

CDR3: CASSPRGLAGVSVGNEQFF
DNA: TGTGCCAGCAGCCCACGGGGACTAGCGGGAGTGAGCGTAGGGAATGAGCAGTTCTTC
V: TRBV7-3
size: few
D: TRBD2
length: 19
J: TRBJ2-1

CDR3: CASSRLNVIGYTF
DNA: TGTGCCAGCAGCCGTCTGAACGTGATAGGCTACACCTTC
V: TRBV9
size: NA
D: NA
length: 13
J: TRBJ1-2

CDR3: CASSFPLEGFSYEQYF
DNA: TGTGCCAGCAGTTTCCCCCTAGAGGGGTTCTCCTACGAGCAGTACTTC
V: TRBV7-2
size: NA
D: NA
length: 16
J: TRBJ2-7

CDR3: CASSAGTSAKETQYF
DNA: TGTGCCAGCAGTGCCGGGACTAGCGCTAAAGAGACCCAGTACTTC
V: TRBV2
size: NA
D: TRBD2
length: 15
J: TRBJ2-5

CDR3: CASSGLIGFMNTEAFF
DNA: TGTGCCAGTAGTGGACTAATAGGATTTATGAACACTGAAGCTTTCTTT
V: TRBV19
size: few
D: NA
length: 16
J: TRBJ1-1

CDR3: CAGAQAAGEQYF
DNA: TGTGCCGGCGCCCAGGCGGCGGGAGAGCAGTACTTC
V: TRBV6-2/TRBV6-3
size: NA
D: NA
length: 12
J: TRBJ2-7

CDR3: CASSYRRGAGAGELFF
DNA: TGTGCCAGCAGTTACAGACGGGGGGCAGGCGCCGGGGAGCTGTTTTTT
V: TRBV6-5
size: few
D: NA
length: 16
J: TRBJ2-2

CDR3: CASSNSPPAGYEQYF
DNA: TGTGCCAGCAGCAACTCCCCGCCTGCGGGATACGAGCAGTACTTC
V: TRBV7-2
size: many
D: NA
length: 15
J: TRBJ2-7

CDR3: CASSFMALGNEQFF
DNA: TGTGCCAGCAGCTTCATGGCCCTTGGGAATGAGCAGTTCTTC
V: TRBV7-8
size: few
D: NA
length: 14
J: TRBJ2-1

CDR3: CASSSGRLSGNTIYF
DNA: TGTGCCAGCAGCAGTGGACGGCTCTCTGGAAACACCATATATTTT
V: TRBV6-1
size: NA
D: NA
length: 15
J: TRBJ1-3

CDR3: CATRAHGDNEQFF
DNA: TGCGCCACCCGGGCCCACGGGGACAATGAGCAGTTCTTC
V: TRBV4-1
size: few
D: NA
length: 13
J: TRBJ2-1

CDR3: CASSQADGPLNEKLFF
DNA: TGCGCCAGCAGCCAAGCGGATGGGCCCCTTAATGAAAAACTGTTTTTT
V: TRBV4-1
size: few
D: NA
length: 16
J: TRBJ1-4

CDR3: CASSPPWGTYNEQFF
DNA: TGTGCCAGCAGTCCGCCTTGGGGGACCTACAATGAGCAGTTCTTC
V: TRBV12-3/TRBV12-4
size: NA
D: NA
length: 15
J: TRBJ2-1

CDR3: CASTPWGPGNIDEQFF
DNA: TGTGCCAGCACCCCTTGGGGCCCTGGTAATATCGATGAGCAGTTCTTC
V: TRBV12-3/TRBV12-4
size: NA
D: NA
length: 16
J: TRBJ2-1

CDR3: CASSTGQSIRAFF
DNA: TGTGCCAGCAGCACGGGACAGTCCATTCGAGCTTTCTTT
V: TRBV28
size: NA
D: TRBD1
length: 13
J: TRBJ1-1

CDR3: CASSSSSGFGAKNIQYF
DNA: TGTGCCAGCAGCAGCTCAAGCGGTTTTGGGGCCAAAAACATTCAGTACTTC
V: TRBV7-2
size: many
D: NA
length: 17
J: TRBJ2-4

CDR3: CATTKEQGDYGYTF
DNA: TGTGCCACCACCAAAGAACAGGGGGACTATGGCTACACCTTC
V: TRBV15
size: NA
D: TRBD1
length: 14
J: TRBJ1-2

CDR3: CAWRGRSNQPQHF
DNA: TGTGCCTGGAGAGGACGGAGCAATCAGCCCCAGCATTTT
V: TRBV30
size: NA
D: NA
length: 13
J: TRBJ1-5

CDR3: CASSLMAGDYEQYF
DNA: TGTGCCAGCAGCTTAATGGCGGGAGACTACGAGCAGTACTTC
V: TRBV11-2
size: few
D: TRBD2
length: 14
J: TRBJ2-7

CDR3: CASSREGLAGFSSTDTQYF
DNA: TGCGCCAGCAGCCGAGAGGGACTAGCGGGTTTCTCTAGCACAGATACGCAGTATTTT
V: TRBV4-3
size: NA
D: TRBD2
length: 19
J: TRBJ2-3

CDR3: CASSFQGGRETQYF
DNA: TGTGCCAGCAGCTTCCAGGGAGGGCGAGAGACCCAGTACTTC
V: TRBV7-9
size: NA
D: TRBD2
length: 14
J: TRBJ2-5

CDR3: CASSSGQGWYGYTF
DNA: TGTGCCAGCAGTTCCGGACAGGGATGGTATGGCTACACCTTC
V: TRBV27
size: few
D: TRBD1
length: 14
J: TRBJ1-2

CDR3: CASSYGGSRGTGFF
DNA: TGTGCCAGCAGTTACGGTGGTTCTCGGGGGACGGGGTTCTTC
V: TRBV6-2/TRBV6-3
size: few
D: NA
length: 14
J: TRBJ2-1

CDR3: CASSLVAAGFTDTQYF
DNA: TGTGCCAGCAGCTTAGTGGCGGCAGGGTTCACAGATACGCAGTATTTT
V: TRBV7-8
size: NA
D: NA
length: 16
J: TRBJ2-3

CDR3: CSVERSGADTQYF
DNA: TGCAGCGTTGAAAGGTCAGGGGCGGATACGCAGTATTTT
V: TRBV29-1
size: many
D: NA
length: 13
J: TRBJ2-3

CDR3: CASSFRGLAGNTDTQYF
DNA: TGTGCCAGCAGTTTCCGGGGACTAGCGGGAAACACAGATACGCAGTATTTT
V: TRBV12-3/TRBV12-4
size: NA
D: TRBD2
length: 17
J: TRBJ2-3

CDR3: CASSNQRLTAAKFIQYF
DNA: TGTGCCAGCAGTAACCAGCGGCTCACGGCGGCCAAATTCATTCAGTACTTC
V: TRBV6-1
size: few
D: NA
length: 17
J: TRBJ2-4

CDR3: CAIRQGQDEKLFF
DNA: TGTGCCATCAGACAGGGGCAGGATGAAAAACTGTTTTTT
V: TRBV10-3
size: NA
D: TRBD1
length: 13
J: TRBJ1-4

CDR3: CASSRTGVIYEQYF
DNA: TGTGCCAGTAGTAGGACAGGGGTTATCTACGAGCAGTACTTC
V: TRBV19
size: NA
D: TRBD1
length: 14
J: TRBJ2-7

CDR3: CASSQDQEERALNQPQHF
DNA: TGTGCCAGCAGCCAAGATCAGGAGGAGAGGGCCCTCAATCAGCCCCAGCATTTT
V: TRBV4-2
size: NA
D: NA
length: 18
J: TRBJ1-5

CDR3: CASSAAVRGRTEAFF
DNA: TGTGCCAGCAGCGCCGCCGTTAGGGGGCGAACTGAAGCTTTCTTT
V: TRBV5-4
size: many
D: TRBD1
length: 15
J: TRBJ1-1

CDR3: CASSYSPLAGVGNEQFF
DNA: TGTGCCAGCAGTTACTCACCTCTAGCGGGAGTTGGCAATGAGCAGTTCTTC
V: TRBV6-2/TRBV6-3
size: many
D: TRBD2
length: 17
J: TRBJ2-1

CDR3: CASSSDGHNSPLHF
DNA: TGTGCCAGCAGCTCAGACGGACATAATTCACCCCTCCACTTT
V: TRBV11-3
size: few
D: NA
length: 14
J: TRBJ1-6

CDR3: CASSSLAGGSYDEQFF
DNA: TGTGCCAGCAGCTCTCTAGCGGGAGGGTCCTATGATGAGCAGTTCTTC
V: TRBV11-2
size: once
D: TRBD2
length: 16
J: TRBJ2-1

CDR3: CASQGQVNTGELFF
DNA: TGTGCCAGCCAGGGGCAGGTGAACACCGGGGAGCTGTTTTTT
V: TRBV11-2
size: NA
D: NA
length: 14
J: TRBJ2-2

CDR3: CASSLEGLSNTEAFF
DNA: TGCGCCAGCAGCCTAGAAGGATTATCGAACACTGAAGCTTTCTTT
V: TRBV4-3
size: NA
D: NA
length: 15
J: TRBJ1-1

CDR3: CASSPFTGGGQPQHF
DNA: TGTGCCAGCAGCCCGTTCACAGGGGGAGGGCAGCCCCAGCATTTT
V: TRBV7-2
size: many
D: TRBD1
length: 15
J: TRBJ1-5

CDR3: CASSLEQGQPQHF
DNA: TGTGCCAGCAGCTTGGAACAGGGACAGCCCCAGCATTTT
V: TRBV5-8
size: few
D: NA
length: 13
J: TRBJ1-5

CDR3: CASRPQGASNQPQHF
DNA: TGTGCCAGCAGACCTCAGGGGGCAAGCAATCAGCCCCAGCATTTT
V: TRBV12-3/TRBV12-4
size: many
D: TRBD1
length: 15
J: TRBJ1-5

CDR3: CASSLKSGGASEKLFF
DNA: TGTGCCAGCAGCTTAAAGAGTGGCGGGGCAAGTGAAAAACTGTTTTTT
V: TRBV5-4
size: NA
D: NA
length: 16
J: TRBJ1-4

CDR3: CASSELLAGIIYYTGELFF
DNA: TGTGCCAGCAGTGAGCTTCTAGCGGGGATTATTTATTACACCGGGGAGCTGTTTTTT
V: TRBV2
size: NA
D: TRBD2
length: 19
J: TRBJ2-2

CDR3: CASSPAVGVQETQYF
DNA: TGTGCCAGCAGCCCCGCCGTGGGGGTACAAGAGACCCAGTACTTC
V: TRBV7-2
size: NA
D: NA
length: 15
J: TRBJ2-5

CDR3: CASGPGGAGNTIYF
DNA: TGTGCCAGCGGTCCGGGGGGAGCTGGAAACACCATATATTTT
V: TRBV15
size: many
D: NA
length: 14
J: TRBJ1-3

CDR3: CASSQGAPGTNQPQHF
DNA: TGTGCCAGCAGCCAGGGGGCGCCGGGAACCAATCAGCCCCAGCATTTT
V: TRBV5-4
size: few
D: TRBD1
length: 16
J: TRBJ1-5

CDR3: CASRPSTGAPSGELFF
DNA: TGTGCCAGCAGGCCCTCGACGGGAGCTCCATCCGGGGAGCTGTTTTTT
V: TRBV28
size: many
D: NA
length: 16
J: TRBJ2-2

CDR3: CATSRYRGLNLHF
DNA: TGTGCCACCAGCCGATACAGGGGCTTGAACCTCCACTTT
V: TRBV15
size: NA
D: TRBD1
length: 13
J: TRBJ1-6

CDR3: CASSFRAVNTGELFF
DNA: TGTGCCAGCAGCTTCCGTGCGGTGAACACCGGGGAGCTGTTTTTT
V: TRBV7-2
size: many
D: NA
length: 15
J: TRBJ2-2

CDR3: CASRTSGILTDEQFF
DNA: TGCGCCAGCAGGACTAGCGGCATATTAACCGATGAGCAGTTCTTC
V: TRBV5-1
size: few
D: TRBD2
length: 15
J: TRBJ2-1

CDR3: CASHQGANQPQHF
DNA: TGTGCCAGTCACCAGGGGGCTAATCAGCCCCAGCATTTT
V: TRBV7-2
size: NA
D: TRBD1
length: 13
J: TRBJ1-5

CDR3: CASSQRLWETQYF
DNA: TGTGCCAGCAGCCAGAGGCTATGGGAGACCCAGTACTTC
V: TRBV7-2
size: NA
D: NA
length: 13
J: TRBJ2-5

CDR3: CASSLVHTSYEQYF
DNA: TGTGCCAGCAGCTTAGTTCACACTTCCTACGAGCAGTACTTC
V: TRBV7-2
size: few
D: NA
length: 14
J: TRBJ2-7

CDR3: CASSLVAGTGELFF
DNA: TGTGCCAGCAGCTTGGTAGCGGGAACCGGGGAGCTGTTTTTT
V: TRBV5-5
size: many
D: TRBD2
length: 14
J: TRBJ2-2

CDR3: CASSLPSGRALGDTQYF
DNA: TGTGCCAGCAGCTTGCCTAGCGGGAGGGCCCTAGGAGATACGCAGTATTTT
V: TRBV7-8
size: few
D: TRBD2
length: 17
J: TRBJ2-3

CDR3: CASSLSGYYNEQFF
DNA: TGTGCCAGCAGCTTGTCAGGCTACTACAATGAGCAGTTCTTC
V: TRBV5-6
size: few
D: NA
length: 14
J: TRBJ2-1